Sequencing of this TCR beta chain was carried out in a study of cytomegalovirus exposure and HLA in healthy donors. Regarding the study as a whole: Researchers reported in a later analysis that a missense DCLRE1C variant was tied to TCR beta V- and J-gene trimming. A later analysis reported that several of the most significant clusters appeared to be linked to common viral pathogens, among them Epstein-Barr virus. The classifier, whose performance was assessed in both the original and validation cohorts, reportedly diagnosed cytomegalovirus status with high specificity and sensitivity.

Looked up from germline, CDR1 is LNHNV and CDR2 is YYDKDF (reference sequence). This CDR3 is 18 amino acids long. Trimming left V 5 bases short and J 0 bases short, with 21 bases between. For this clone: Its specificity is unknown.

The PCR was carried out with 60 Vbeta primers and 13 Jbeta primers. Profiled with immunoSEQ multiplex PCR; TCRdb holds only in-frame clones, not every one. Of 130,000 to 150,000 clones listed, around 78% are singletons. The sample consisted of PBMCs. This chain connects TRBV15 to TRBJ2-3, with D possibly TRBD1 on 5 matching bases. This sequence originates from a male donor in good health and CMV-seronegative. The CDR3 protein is CATSPRVGAGLSTDTQYF. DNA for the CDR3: TGTGCCACCAGCCCAAGAGTGGGTGCAGGGTTAAGCACAGATACGCAGTATTTT. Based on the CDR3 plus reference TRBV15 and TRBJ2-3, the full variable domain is DAMVIQNPRYQVTQFGKPVTLSCSQTLNHNVMYWYQQKSSQAPKLLFHYYDKDFNNEADTPDNFQSRRPNTSFCFLDIRSPGLGDTAMYLCATSPRVGAGLSTDTQYFGPGTRLTVL.